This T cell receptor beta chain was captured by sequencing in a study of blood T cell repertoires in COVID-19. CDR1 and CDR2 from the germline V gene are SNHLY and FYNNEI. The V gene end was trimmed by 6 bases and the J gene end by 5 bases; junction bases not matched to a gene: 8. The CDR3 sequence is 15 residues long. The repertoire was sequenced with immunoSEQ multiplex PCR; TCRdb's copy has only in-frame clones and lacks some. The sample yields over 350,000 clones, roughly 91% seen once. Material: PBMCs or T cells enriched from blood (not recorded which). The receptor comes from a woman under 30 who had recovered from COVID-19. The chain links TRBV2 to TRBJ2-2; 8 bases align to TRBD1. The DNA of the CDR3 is TGTGCCAGCAGCACCCCGGGACAGGAGACCGGGGAGCTGTTTTTT. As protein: CASSTPGQETGELFF.